This TCR beta chain was identified in a study of blood T cell repertoires in COVID-19. Study-wide context: Samples came from the United States, Italy and Spain, spanning acute and convalescent COVID-19. PBMCs, B-cell-depleted T cells, or T cells were the source of the cDNA or gDNA that made up the material.

The sample holds one count of this clone. Measured with immunoSEQ multiplex PCR; TCRdb has only the in-frame clones, and not every one. The sample yields about 270,000 clones, about 89% seen once. Germline CDR1 reads MNHEY; CDR2 reads SVGAGI. The V segment lost 7 bases and the J segment 2 bases; nucleotides outside the gene matches: 9. The CDR3 runs to 15 residues. The sequenced sample consisted of peripheral blood. This rearrangement joins TRBV6-5 to TRBJ2-5; 8 bases agree with TRBD2. The sequence derives from a man in his fifties with acute or convalescent COVID-19. CDR3 DNA sequence: TGTGCCAGCACCTCAGCGGGGGCCGGACAAGAGACCCAGTACTTC. It encodes CASTSAGAGQETQYF.